This entry is about one TCR beta chain. How the authors handled the data: Estimation of nucleated cell counts relied on the amplification of reference gene primers. Clones were sequenced by immunoSEQ multiplex PCR, and TCRdb holds only the in-frame ones, with some missing. V, J and clone size are those of that table, while D and trimming were read from the DNA. The sample holds under 200,000 clones; around 84% are singletons and the top ten take around 6.6%. These data belong to a study of blood T cell repertoires in COVID-19. Looking at the study overall: T cells, B-cell-depleted T cells, or PBMCs supplied cDNA or gDNA.

The material sequenced was peripheral blood. This receptor was taken from a man in his forties or fifties with active or convalescent COVID-19.

In DNA form, the CDR3 reads TGTGCCACCAGCAGAGATGTACAGGGGGCTTACGAGCAGTACTTC. Protein sequence: CATSRDVQGAYEQYF. The rearrangement uses TRBV15 and TRBJ2-7, with 9 bases matching TRBD1. V shed 0 bases and J 4 bases; nucleotides not matched to a gene: 4. Germline CDR1 LNHNV, CDR2 YYDKDF (reference sequence). The CDR3 is made up of 15 amino acids.